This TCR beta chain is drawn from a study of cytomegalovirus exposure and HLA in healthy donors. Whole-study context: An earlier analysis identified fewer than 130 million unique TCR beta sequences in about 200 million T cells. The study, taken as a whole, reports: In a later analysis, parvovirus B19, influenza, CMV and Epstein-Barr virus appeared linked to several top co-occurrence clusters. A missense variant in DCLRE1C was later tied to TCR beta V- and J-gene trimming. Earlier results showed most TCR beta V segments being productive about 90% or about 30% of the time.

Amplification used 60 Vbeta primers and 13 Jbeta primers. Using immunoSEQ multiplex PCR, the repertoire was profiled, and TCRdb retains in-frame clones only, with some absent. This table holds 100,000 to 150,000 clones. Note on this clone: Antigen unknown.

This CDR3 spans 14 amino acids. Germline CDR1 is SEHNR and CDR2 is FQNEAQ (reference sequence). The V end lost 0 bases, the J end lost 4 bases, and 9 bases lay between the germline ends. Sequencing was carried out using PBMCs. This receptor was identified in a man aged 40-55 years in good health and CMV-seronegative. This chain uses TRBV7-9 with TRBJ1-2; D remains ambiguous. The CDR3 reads CASSLAGLIYGYTF. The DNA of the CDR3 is TGTGCCAGCAGCTTAGCCGGACTCATCTATGGCTACACCTTC.